Listed here are 2 T cell receptor beta chains from one sample, sequenced in a study of T cells after posttransplantation cyclophosphamide. Profiling relied on immunoSEQ multiplex PCR, and the TCRdb table lists in-frame clones only, not all of them. This sample carries 24,000 or so clones and no singletons, and roughly 2% goes to the top ten. Cyclophosphamide on days +3 and +4 followed busulfan-fludarabine conditioning and a marrow graft. The input for sequencing was PBMCs, taken after allogeneic stem cell transplant with posttransplant cyclophosphamide. These receptors were collected from a male patient aged 18-29 years who received an allogeneic stem cell transplant from a related donor, was CMV-positive, and had no GVHD. Some of these T cells may belong to the graft donor.

This clone was counted many times. V and J are TRBV5-6 and TRBJ1-3; D is ambiguous. The V gene lost 0 bases and the J gene lost 4 bases, with 8 bases spanning the gap. This CDR3 is 14 amino acids long. Germline V lookup: CDR1 SGHDT, CDR2 YYEEEE. The CDR3 region is CASSLGTSGNTIYF. DNA for the CDR3: TGTGCCAGCAGCTTGGGGACTTCCGGAAACACCATATATTTT.

This clone was detected ten times or more. This chain connects TRBV29-1 to TRBJ2-1; D may be TRBD2 (6 bases). CDR1 SQVTM and CDR2 ANQGSEA come from the germline V gene. V was clipped by 8 bases and J by 3 bases, with 23 bases between them. The CDR3 is 16 residues long. CDR3 in amino acids: CSSLTFGGKGYNEQFF. CDR3 DNA sequence: TGCAGCTCATTGACATTCGGCGGGAAAGGCTACAATGAGCAGTTCTTC.